The 2 T cell receptor beta chains below were found in one sample sequenced in a study of regulatory T cells in long-lasting Graves disease. Arm-PCR of CDR3 regions with iRepertoire HTBI primers generated TCR beta libraries. TCRdb itself ran the multiplex PCR reads through MiXCR, one entry per CDR3 protein. The sample records over 350,000 distinct CDR3 sequences, 14% being singletons. Regarding time point: newly diagnosed GD, antithyroid drugs for less than 3 months. From PBMCs, RNA was extracted and then used to make the TCR library. These data also featured in a second study, about T cells in Graves' hyperthyroidism and ophthalmopathy.

The source was peripheral blood mononuclear cells (PBMCs), collected at new diagnosis, from a patient treated with antithyroid drugs. These receptor sequences come from a woman aged 45-60 years with Graves disease.

Only a few counts were recorded for this clonotype. The chain carries TRBV29-1 and TRBJ2-2; the match to TRBD2 covers 11 bases. Germline CDR1 SQVTM, CDR2 ANQGSEA. V gave up 6 bases and J gave up 6 bases; unmatched junction bases: 12. The CDR3 spans 16 residues. Here the CDR3 reads CSVGTSGTPRAGELFF. CDR3 in DNA: TGCAGCGTCGGGACTAGCGGTACCCCGAGGGCCGGGGAGCTGTTTTTT.

In this sample, this clonotype turned up a few times. This sequence joins TRBV10-3 and TRBJ2-5; D uncertain. Germline-derived CDR1 and CDR2 are ENHRY and SYGVKD. CDR3 length: 14 residues. Between the trimmed V and J ends, which lost 0 bases and 1 base, there was a span of 6 bases. This CDR3 is CAISESEFQETQYF. DNA for the CDR3: TGTGCCATCAGTGAGTCTGAATTCCAAGAGACCCAGTACTTC.